These 8 T cell receptor beta chains were all obtained from the same sample, sequenced in a study of blood T cell repertoires in COVID-19. Assay used: immunoSEQ multiplex PCR; TCRdb lists only in-frame clones, some missing. The sample includes around 250,000 clones, more than 85% of them seen just once. Specimen: peripheral blood. These receptors were collected from a woman between 70 and 85 years old with active or convalescent COVID-19.

The V gene is TRBV11-3, the J gene TRBJ2-7; no clear D. Deletions cut 0 bases from V and 4 bases from J, with 10 bases between. CDR1 SGHNT and CDR2 YENEEA come from the germline V gene. The CDR3 has 14 residues. The CDR3 DNA sequence: TGTGCCAGCAGCTTAGATGTTGGCCCTTACGAGCAGTACTTC. Protein: CASSLDVGPYEQYF. Combining the CDR3 with reference TRBV11-3 and TRBJ2-7 gives the whole variable domain EAGVVQSPRYKIIEKKQPVAFWCNPISGHNTLYWYLQNLGQGPELLIRYENEEAVDDSQLPKDRFSAERLKGVDSTLKIQPAELGDSAVYLCASSLDVGPYEQYFGPGTRLTVT.

The chain employs TRBV5-4 and TRBJ1-2, with 7 bases identical to TRBD1. Per germline, CDR1 SGHNT and CDR2 YYREEE (reference sequence). V was clipped by 3 bases and J by 2 bases; unmatched bases: 16. The CDR3 has 18 amino acids. CDR3 DNA: TGTGCCAGCAGCTCAAACCGGGACAGTAAGACTTTCAACTATGGCTACACCTTC. This sequence encodes CASSSNRDSKTFNYGYTF.

This chain joins TRBV4-3 and TRBJ2-3; 9 bases align to TRBD2. After removal of 1 base from V and 5 bases from J, the junction contained 13 bases not matched to a gene. The germline CDR1 and CDR2 sequences are LGHNA and YSLEER. The CDR3 totals 18 residues. The CDR3 region is CASSQGSPIAGARDTQYF. The DNA for the CDR3 is TGCGCCAGCAGCCAAGGGTCCCCCATAGCGGGGGCAAGAGATACGCAGTATTTT.

The chain recombines TRBV3-1 (or the pseudogene TRBV3-2) with TRBJ2-2; TRBD1 agrees at 7 bases. The CDR3 loop spans 15 amino acids. V shed 4 bases, J shed 4 bases, and the junction held 6 bases outside the gene matches. Germline V gene data show CDR1 as LGHDT and CDR2 as YNNKEL (reference sequence). The CDR3 is CASSPQGPATGELFF. DNA of the CDR3: TGTGCCAGCAGCCCACAGGGGCCTGCCACCGGGGAGCTGTTTTTT.

The gene calls are TRBV7-7 and TRBJ2-7; D is perhaps TRBD2 (6 bases). The CDR3 has 13 residues. V gave up 5 bases and J gave up 5 bases, with 13 bases separating them. CDR1 and CDR2 (germline): SSHAT, FNYEAQ (reference sequence). The chain's CDR3 is CASSRTRGDEQYF. The CDR3 DNA reads TGTGCCAGCAGCAGGACGCGGGGCGACGAGCAGTACTTC.

V gene TRBV6-5 combines with J gene TRBJ1-1; D perhaps matches TRBD1 (6 bases). Germline V gene sequence: CDR1 MNHEY, CDR2 SVGAGI. V lost 6 bases to trimming and J lost 4 bases, with 12 bases between them. CDR3 size: 13 residues. The CDR3 coding sequence is TGTGCCAGCAGACTCCGACAGGCCACTGAAGCTTTCTTT. As protein: CASRLRQATEAFF.

This clone was seen once. The J gene is TRBJ2-6, the V gene TRBV25-1, with D tentatively TRBD2 (6 bases). In germline, CDR1 is MGHDK, CDR2 SYGVNS. V shed 3 bases and J shed 0 bases, with 9 bases lying between them. The CDR3 contains 16 residues. In nucleotides, the CDR3 is TGTGCCAGCAGTGAGCGACTAGGCTCTGGGGCCAACGTCCTGACTTTC. It yields the protein CASSERLGSGANVLTF.

This chain connects TRBV6-5 to TRBJ2-1, with 7 bases fitting TRBD2. This CDR3 has 14 residues. In germline, CDR1 is MNHEY, CDR2 SVGAGI. After removal of 1 base from V and 5 bases from J, the junction contained 2 bases not matched to a gene. CDR3 sequence (DNA): TGTGCCAGCAGTTACTTGCTAGCGGACAATGAGCAGTTCTTC. This gives the protein CASSYLLADNEQFF.